This entry lists 21 T cell receptor beta chains sequenced from one sample in a study of cytomegalovirus exposure and HLA in healthy donors (dated by TCRdb to the late 2010s). The library was made by the immunoSEQ multiplex PCR assay. For the multiplex PCR, a mixture combining 60 forward primers for TCR Vbeta segments and 13 reverse primers for TCR Jbeta segments was used. In TCRdb, the immuneACCESS table is reduced to in-frame sequences with V and J assigned. These tables do not hold every clone; where another copy was compared, an unresolved V gene accounts for under half, and the others remain unexplained. The sample records about 160,000 clones, roughly 80% of which are singletons. The ten largest clones add up to more than 7% of the sample. Sequencing used PBMCs. The receptor set was obtained from a male donor in good health and CMV-seropositive.

This sequence joins TRBV9 and TRBJ2-7; D call uncertain. Per the germline V gene, CDR1 is SGDLS and CDR2 is YYNGEE. The CDR3 is 14 residues long. The V gene lost 2 bases and the J gene lost 0 bases, with 9 bases spanning the gap. The CDR3 sequence: CASSVGSNSYEQYF. As DNA, the CDR3 is TGTGCCAGCAGCGTTGGTAGCAACTCCTACGAGCAGTACTTC.

The V and J genes are TRBV9 and TRBJ1-2; 8 bases agree with TRBD1. Germline V gives CDR1 SGDLS, CDR2 YYNGEE. V lost 4 bases, J lost 2 bases, and 4 bases stayed unmatched. This CDR3 spans 14 amino acids. CDR3 DNA sequence: TGTGCCAGCAGCCAAGGGACAGGAAACTATGGCTACACCTTC. Amino acids: CASSQGTGNYGYTF.

A remark on this clone: Other DNA variants within this sample encode the same CDR3. This sequence joins TRBV4-3 and TRBJ2-3; 13 bases map to TRBD2. The CDR3 runs 15 residues. The trim removed 1 base at V and 5 bases at J, leaving 0 bases unmatched. Per the germline V gene, CDR1 is LGHNA and CDR2 is YSLEER. CDR3 amino acids: CASSQGLAGGDTQYF. CDR3 nucleotides: TGCGCCAGCAGCCAAGGACTAGCGGGGGGAGATACGCAGTATTTT.

J is TRBJ2-5 and V is TRBV15; no definite D call. Trimming shortened V by 0 bases and J by 5 bases, and 10 bases separated the two germline ends. This CDR3 region has 14 residues. In germline, CDR1 is LNHNV, CDR2 YYDKDF (reference sequence). This CDR3 reads CATSRDISVETQYF. Here the CDR3 DNA reads TGTGCCACCAGCAGAGATATAAGCGTGGAGACCCAGTACTTC.

This clone came up a few times. This chain uses TRBV6-6 with TRBJ2-3, with D possibly matching TRBD1 (5 bases). From germline, CDR1 is MNHNY and CDR2 SVGAGI (reference sequence). The V end lost 5 bases, the J end lost 0 bases, and 9 bases lay between the germline ends. The CDR3 is made up of 14 amino acids. CDR3 protein: CASSDRTSTDTQYF. CDR3 DNA sequence: TGTGCCAGCAGTGACAGAACTAGCACAGATACGCAGTATTTT.

V gene TRBV6-6 combines with J gene TRBJ1-2, with 9 bases lining up with TRBD1. Germline CDR1 and CDR2: MNHNY and SVGAGI (reference sequence). V shed 4 bases, J shed 8 bases, and the junction held 5 bases outside the gene matches. CDR3 length equals 13 residues. CDR3 region: CASSWDRESGYTF. The CDR3 nucleotides read TGTGCCAGCAGTTGGGACAGGGAGAGCGGCTACACCTTC.

The chain combines TRBV11-2 with TRBJ1-1; D gene uncertain. V was trimmed by 5 bases and J by 4 bases, leaving 11 bases between them. Per the germline V gene, CDR1 is SGHAT and CDR2 is FQNNGV. There are 13 residues in the CDR3. CDR3 amino acids: CASSPPRGTEAFF. The CDR3 region has the DNA TGTGCCAGCAGCCCCCCGCGGGGCACTGAAGCTTTCTTT.

The genes are TRBV18 and TRBJ1-3, with D unclear. The CDR3 is made up of 15 amino acids. V shed 3 bases and J shed 0 bases, with 9 bases lying between them. Germline V gene data show CDR1 as KGHSH and CDR2 as LQKENI. The CDR3 spells CASSPLGSSGNTIYF. DNA for the CDR3: TGTGCCAGCTCACCCCTTGGCTCCTCTGGAAACACCATATATTTT.

This chain links TRBV7-6 with TRBJ2-4; a weak D match, TRBD1 (6 bases). The CDR3 consists of 17 residues. Trimming left V 0 bases short and J 8 bases short, with 20 bases between. CDR1 and CDR2 from the germline V gene are SGHVS and FNYEAQ. The CDR3 nucleotides are TGTGCCAGCAGCTTAGCGCAGGGGATGCTCCCTAGGGACATTCAGTACTTC. Translation: CASSLAQGMLPRDIQYF.

V and J are TRBV18 and TRBJ2-5; maybe TRBD2 (5 bases). Germline values: CDR1 KGHSH, CDR2 LQKENI. This CDR3 comprises 15 residues. V dropped 0 bases and J dropped 1 base, with 9 bases sitting between them. CDR3: CASSPPSGGQETQYF. In nucleotides, the CDR3 is TGTGCCAGCTCACCACCCTCCGGAGGCCAAGAGACCCAGTACTTC. Full variable domain (remainder filled in from reference TRBV18 and TRBJ2-5): NAGVMQNPRHLVRRRGQEARLRCSPMKGHSHVYWYRQLPEEGLKFMVYLQKENIIDESGMPKERFSAEFPKEGPSILRIQQVVRGDSAAYFCASSPPSGGQETQYFGPGTRLLVL.

The chain uses TRBV28 and TRBJ1-2; D not resolved. V lost 2 bases and J 2 bases, leaving 6 bases between the germline ends. The CDR3 consists of 13 residues. Germline lookup yields CDR1 MDHEN and CDR2 SYDVKM. In DNA form, the CDR3 reads TGTGCCAGCAGTTTAGTTCAGAACTATGGCTACACCTTC. Its protein product is CASSLVQNYGYTF.

The J gene is TRBJ2-2, the V gene TRBV30; TRBD2 aligns across 11 bases. Germline V gives CDR1 GTSNPN, CDR2 SVGIG (reference sequence). Trimming removed 5 bases from V and 4 bases from J; junction bases left unmatched: 3. The length of the CDR3 is 14 residues. The CDR3 DNA reads TGTGCCTGGTTTAGCGGGGGGGGCACCGGGGAGCTGTTTTTT. Protein: CAWFSGGGTGELFF.

The chain employs TRBV11-2 and TRBJ2-6; D gene unclear. Germline-derived CDR1 and CDR2 are SGHAT and FQNNGV. The CDR3 consists of 15 residues. The V end lost 5 bases, the J end lost 3 bases, and 11 bases lay between the germline ends. In DNA, the CDR3 is TGTGCCAGCAGCCCTTCTTCTGTTGGGGCCAACGTCCTGACTTTC. Protein sequence: CASSPSSVGANVLTF. Together with reference TRBV11-2 and TRBJ2-6, the CDR3 gives the full variable domain: EAGVAQSPRYKIIEKRQSVAFWCNPISGHATLYWYQQILGQGPKLLIQFQNNGVVDDSQLPKDRFSAERLKGVDSTLKIQPAKLEDSAVYLCASSPSSVGANVLTFGAGSRLTVL.

The chain links TRBV7-2 to TRBJ2-1, with 9 bases matching TRBD2. This CDR3 has 16 amino acids. With 3 bases clipped from V and 7 bases from J, the junction kept 10 bases outside the gene matches. Germline CDR1 reads SGHTA; CDR2 reads FQGNSA. CDR3 DNA: TGTGCCAGCAGCTTTCGCGGGGGGGCTCAATGGAATGAGCAGTTCTTC. Amino acid sequence: CASSFRGGAQWNEQFF.

The chain links TRBV2 to TRBJ1-2, with 7 bases lining up with TRBD1. V lost 3 bases, J lost 2 bases, and 9 bases stayed unmatched. This CDR3 is 16 amino acids long. The germline CDR1 and CDR2 sequences are SNHLY and FYNNEI. CDR3 nucleotide sequence: TGTGCCAGCAGTGAGGATGACAGGGTCGAGAACTATGGCTACACCTTC. Translation gives CASSEDDRVENYGYTF.

V gene TRBV23-1 combines with J gene TRBJ1-5, with TRBD1 identical over 7 bases. TRBV23-1 falls under the ORF class, with uncertain function. This CDR3 spans 15 amino acids. The J segment lost 3 bases and the V segment lost 3 bases, leaving 5 bases of the junction unmatched. CDR3 nucleotides: TGCGCCAGCAGTCATGGGGACAGTCTCAATCAGCCCCAGCATTTT. This encodes CASSHGDSLNQPQHF.

CDR3 sequence reads: CASSLLTGGNTGELFF. Here the CDR3 DNA reads TGTGCCAGCAGCTTACTGACAGGGGGCAACACCGGGGAGCTGTTTTTT. The V gene is TRBV7-9, the J gene TRBJ2-2; TRBD1 aligns across 10 bases. The trim removed 2 bases at V and 2 bases at J, leaving 2 bases unmatched. CDR1 and CDR2 (germline): SEHNR, FQNEAQ (reference sequence). This CDR3 is built from 16 residues.

V gene TRBV5-1 combines with J gene TRBJ2-2; tentatively, D is TRBD2 (5 bases). The V gene lost 7 bases and the J gene lost 1 base, with 11 bases spanning the gap. There are 14 residues in the CDR3. Germline CDR1 SGHRS, CDR2 YFSETQ. CDR3 sequence (DNA): TGCGCCAGCCGGGGTCAGGTGAACACCGGGGAGCTGTTTTTT. It yields the protein CASRGQVNTGELFF.

The chain has TRBV4-1 and TRBJ2-3; 10 positions agree with TRBD2. V lost 3 bases, J lost 6 bases, and 9 bases stayed unmatched. The CDR3 totals 16 residues. CDR1 MGHRA and CDR2 YSYEKL come from the germline V gene. In DNA form, the CDR3 reads TGCGCCAGCAGCCAGCTAGCGGGGGTATCGATGGATACGCAGTATTTT. Translated, it gives CASSQLAGVSMDTQYF.

The rearrangement joins TRBV10-3 to TRBJ1-1, with D possibly TRBD1 on 6 matching bases. The CDR3 contains 12 residues. The V gene lost 4 bases and the J gene lost 5 bases, with 8 bases spanning the gap. Germline-derived CDR1 and CDR2 are ENHRY and SYGVKD. The CDR3 nucleotides read TGTGCCATCAGTGGCCAGGGGACTGAAGCTTTCTTT. This gives the protein CAISGQGTEAFF.

CDR3 sequence reads: CASSQGGPGNTIYF. CDR3 DNA sequence: TGTGCCAGCTCTCAGGGCGGACCTGGAAACACCATATATTTT. The chain links TRBV18 to TRBJ1-3; a possible D gene is TRBD1 (5 bases). The CDR3 consists of 14 residues. V dropped 6 bases and J dropped 2 bases, with 11 bases sitting between them. In germline, CDR1 is KGHSH, CDR2 LQKENI.